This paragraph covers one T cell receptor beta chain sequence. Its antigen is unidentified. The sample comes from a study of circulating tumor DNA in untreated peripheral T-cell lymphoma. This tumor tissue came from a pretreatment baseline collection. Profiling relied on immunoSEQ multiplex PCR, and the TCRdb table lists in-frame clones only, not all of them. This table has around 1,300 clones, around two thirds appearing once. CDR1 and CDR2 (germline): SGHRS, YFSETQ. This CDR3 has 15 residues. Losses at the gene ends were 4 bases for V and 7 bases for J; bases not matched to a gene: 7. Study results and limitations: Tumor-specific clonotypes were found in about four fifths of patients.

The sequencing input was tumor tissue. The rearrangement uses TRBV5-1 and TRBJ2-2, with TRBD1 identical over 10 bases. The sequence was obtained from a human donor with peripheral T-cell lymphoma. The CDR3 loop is CASSIGTGVIGELFF. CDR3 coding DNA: TGCGCCAGCAGCATAGGGACAGGGGTGATCGGGGAGCTGTTTTTT.